Below are 27 T cell receptor beta chains sequenced from a single sample in a study of blood T cell repertoires in COVID-19. The protocol was immunoSEQ multiplex PCR, while the TCRdb copy is restricted to in-frame clones and leaves out a portion. The table lists about 360,000 clones, approximately 86% of them singletons. Material: peripheral blood. The receptors shown here come from a human donor in a cohort sampled during active COVID-19.

This chain links TRBV28 with TRBJ2-1; TRBD2 matches 14 bases. Trimming at V came to 3 bases and at J to 8 bases, leaving 6 bases not matched to a gene. This CDR3 has 16 residues. Germline CDR1 reads MDHEN; CDR2 reads SYDVKM. In DNA form, the CDR3 reads TGTGCCAGCAGTTTCTCGAGACTAGCGGGAGGGTATGAGCAGTTCTTC. It specifies CASSFSRLAGGYEQFF.

The J gene is TRBJ2-1, the V gene TRBV6-5, with D tentatively TRBD1 (6 bases). Trimming took 7 bases from V and 7 from J, leaving 20 bases between them. Germline V gene data show CDR1 as MNHEY and CDR2 as SVGAGI. CDR3 size: 15 residues. CDR3 loop: CASKSGTYVGNEQFF. The CDR3, as DNA: TGTGCCAGCAAATCCGGGACATATGTTGGGAATGAGCAGTTCTTC.

The chain combines TRBV11-2 with TRBJ2-7; 12 bases align to TRBD2. CDR1 is SGHAT and CDR2 is FQNNGV in the germline V gene. This CDR3 region has 16 residues. Germline trimming cut 1 base from V and 0 bases from J; bases unmatched to any gene: 1. The CDR3, as DNA: TGTGCCAGCAGCTTAGTACTAGCGGGGGGCTCCTACGAGCAGTACTTC. Translation gives CASSLVLAGGSYEQYF.

In its sample, this clone was seen a few times. The CDR3 DNA follows: TGCGCCAGCAGCTTAGGTAGTGGGACAGGGGTCGGCTACACCTTC. Its translation: CASSLGSGTGVGYTF. This sequence joins TRBV5-1 and TRBJ1-2; 10 nucleotides agree with TRBD1. Germline CDR1 is SGHRS and CDR2 is YFSETQ. V shed 2 bases and J 8 bases; nucleotides not matched to a gene: 9. This CDR3 contains 15 residues. The full variable domain, rest sourced from reference TRBV5-1 and TRBJ1-2, is KAGVTQTPRYLIKTRGQQVTLSCSPISGHRSVSWYQQTPGQGLQFLFEYFSETQRNKGNFPGRFSGRQFSNSRSEMNVSTLELGDSALYLCASSLGSGTGVGYTFGSGTRLTVV.

This chain joins TRBV9 and TRBJ1-3; no clear D. Trimming pared 4 bases from V and 0 bases from J, leaving 11 bases between. Germline V gene data show CDR1 as SGDLS and CDR2 as YYNGEE. CDR3 length equals 15 residues. The CDR3 sequence is CASSPGSSSGNTIYF. Here the CDR3 DNA reads TGTGCCAGCAGCCCGGGGTCCTCCTCTGGAAACACCATATATTTT.

This sequence joins TRBV10-3 and TRBJ1-2; TRBD1 matches 11 bases. The CDR3 runs 16 residues. The V segment lost 0 bases and the J segment 6 bases; nucleotides outside the gene matches: 6. CDR1 is ENHRY, CDR2 SYGVKD, per germline. CDR3 region: CAISESTGQGVDGYTF. The CDR3 DNA is TGTGCCATCAGTGAGTCCACGGGACAGGGGGTCGATGGCTACACCTTC.

V is TRBV30 and J is TRBJ2-5; weak D call: TRBD1 (6 bases). The V gene lost 0 bases and the J gene lost 7 bases, with 18 bases spanning the gap. Germline CDR1 reads GTSNPN; CDR2 reads SVGIG (reference sequence). This CDR3 is built from 15 residues. The DNA for the CDR3 is TGTGCCTGGAGTGTAGGGGGTTTAGCCGCGGGGACCCAGTACTTC. This sequence encodes CAWSVGGLAAGTQYF.

This CDR3 reads CASSLSGRSNYGYTF. In DNA form, the CDR3 reads TGTGCCAGCAGCTTAAGCGGCAGATCTAACTATGGCTACACCTTC. This chain uses TRBV7-9 with TRBJ1-2, with D unclear. The CDR3 is 15 amino acids. The germline V and J ends were trimmed by 2 bases and 0 bases, with 10 bases remaining between them. The germline gives CDR1 SEHNR, CDR2 FQNEAQ (reference sequence).

The chain combines TRBV7-8 with TRBJ1-5; 9 bases are shared with TRBD1. The CDR3 is 19 residues long. V lost 5 bases to trimming and J lost 2 bases; unmatched junction nucleotides: 16. CDR1 is SGHVS, CDR2 FQNEAQ, per germline. The CDR3 bases are TGTGCCAGCAGCCCCCGGTCCCTAAACAGGGGGCAGGGCAATCAGCCCCAGCATTTT. It codes for CASSPRSLNRGQGNQPQHF.

The V call is TRBV5-1, the J call TRBJ1-6; D gene unclear. The CDR3 consists of 15 residues. Per the germline V gene, CDR1 is SGHRS and CDR2 is YFSETQ. V was shortened by 0 bases and J by 8 bases, with 12 bases between the two germline ends. CDR3 in amino acids: CASSLGWGDHSPLHF. As DNA, the CDR3 is TGCGCCAGCAGCTTGGGCTGGGGAGACCATTCACCCCTCCACTTT.

For the CDR3, the DNA is TGTGCCAGCAGCCAAGTGGGGGACAGCTCCTACGAGCAGTACTTC. It yields the protein CASSQVGDSSYEQYF. The V and J genes are TRBV4-2 and TRBJ2-7; 7 nucleotides align to TRBD1. The germline V gene encodes CDR1 LGHNA and CDR2 YNFKEQ. The V and J ends lost 1 base and 0 bases, in that order; junction bases with no gene match: 3. The CDR3 consists of 15 residues.

Note on this clone: The sample contains more than one DNA sequence encoding this CDR3. The genes are TRBV11-2 and TRBJ2-3, with no clear D. The CDR3 runs 13 residues. Germline V gene sequence: CDR1 SGHAT, CDR2 FQNNGV. The V and J ends lost 3 bases and 3 bases respectively, with 7 bases between them. As DNA, the CDR3 is TGTGCCAGCAGCTTTACAGCTACAGATACGCAGTATTTT. Translated, it gives CASSFTATDTQYF.

The chain links TRBV7-2 to TRBJ2-1, with D perhaps matching TRBD2 (6 bases). The germline V gene has CDR1 SGHTA and CDR2 FQGNSA. Between the trimmed V and J ends, which lost 4 bases and 6 bases, there was a span of 25 bases. The CDR3 runs to 18 residues. The chain's CDR3 is CASSYVAAGFHGRNEQFF. CDR3 DNA: TGTGCCAGCAGCTACGTAGCGGCAGGCTTCCACGGACGCAATGAGCAGTTCTTC.

This chain joins TRBV5-1 and TRBJ1-4, with 7 positions matching TRBD1. Losses at the gene ends were 4 bases for V and 6 bases for J; bases not matched to a gene: 12. CDR1 is SGHRS, CDR2 YFSETQ, per germline. CDR3 length equals 16 residues. CDR3 nucleotide sequence: TGCGCCAGCAGCCGGACCCCGGGACAGCCTGATGAAAAACTGTTTTTT. Encoded protein: CASSRTPGQPDEKLFF.

The DNA of the CDR3 is TGTGCCAGCAGCTTAGTGGGCCGGTTAGCCAAAAACATTCAGTACTTC. Encoded protein: CASSLVGRLAKNIQYF. The chain recombines TRBV7-8 with TRBJ2-4; D gene unclear. V was cut by 1 base and J by 0 bases, with 10 bases left in between. Germline CDR1 SGHVS, CDR2 FQNEAQ. This CDR3 has 16 amino acids.

The J gene is TRBJ1-5, the V gene TRBV6-5; TRBD1 matches 9 bases. The CDR3 runs 15 residues. Germline V gene data show CDR1 as MNHEY and CDR2 as SVGAGI. V shed 2 bases and J 4 bases; nucleotides not matched to a gene: 3. The CDR3: CASSYHGTGNQPQHF. The CDR3 DNA reads TGTGCCAGCAGTTACCATGGGACAGGGAATCAGCCCCAGCATTTT.

V gene TRBV6-5 combines with J gene TRBJ2-2, with D possibly TRBD1 on 6 matching bases. The CDR3 runs 14 residues. CDR1 MNHEY and CDR2 SVGAGI come from the germline V gene. With 7 bases removed from V and 6 bases from J, the gap between germline ends came to 15 bases. CDR3 nucleotides: TGTGCCAGCACCATTGTGGGGGCGGCCGGGGAGCTGTTTTTT. Translation: CASTIVGAAGELFF.

The sample holds a few counts of this clone. This rearrangement joins TRBV7-9 to TRBJ1-2; D might be TRBD1 (6 bases). The V end was cut by 1 base, the J end by 4 bases, with 10 bases between. Germline V gives CDR1 SEHNR, CDR2 FQNEAQ (reference sequence). The CDR3 has 14 residues. CDR3: CASSLGGGGYGYTF. The CDR3 nucleotides read TGTGCCAGCAGCTTAGGAGGGGGTGGCTATGGCTACACCTTC. The full variable domain, its missing parts supplied by reference TRBV7-9 and TRBJ1-2, is DTGVSQNPRHKITKRGQNVTFRCDPISEHNRLYWYRQTLGQGPEFLTYFQNEAQLEKSRLLSDRFSAERPKGSFSTLEIQRTEQGDSAMYLCASSLGGGGYGYTFGSGTRLTVV.

The J gene is TRBJ2-1, the V gene TRBV10-3; no reliable D call. This CDR3 is 14 amino acids long. Looked up from germline, CDR1 is ENHRY and CDR2 is SYGVKD. Trimming stripped 2 bases from V and 4 bases from J, with 9 bases between. Written as DNA, the CDR3 is TGTGCCATCAGTGAGGGTCAGGTATACAATGAGCAGTTCTTC. Its protein product is CAISEGQVYNEQFF.

The count of this clone is one. The rearrangement joins TRBV9 to TRBJ2-7, with D unresolved. CDR3 length equals 13 residues. V lost 0 bases and J lost 3, with 7 bases in between. Germline CDR1 reads SGDLS; CDR2 reads YYNGEE. The CDR3: CASSVDSGYEQYF. For the CDR3, the DNA is TGTGCCAGCAGCGTAGACTCGGGCTACGAGCAGTACTTC.

The chain links TRBV9 to TRBJ1-2; D gene uncertain. V was shortened by 4 bases and J by 11 bases, with 12 bases between the two germline ends. The CDR3 covers 11 residues. Germline V CDR1 and CDR2: SGDLS, YYNGEE. In DNA form, the CDR3 reads TGTGCCAGCAGCCTCACCTCTGAGTACACCTTC. Translated, it gives CASSLTSEYTF.

The V call is TRBV7-2, the J call TRBJ2-1; TRBD1 matches at 7 bases. Per germline, CDR1 SGHTA and CDR2 FQGNSA. CDR3 length: 13 amino acids. Losses at the gene ends were 5 bases for V and 11 bases for J; bases not matched to a gene: 9. For the CDR3, the DNA is TGTGCCAGCAGCGGACGACAGGGTCAGAAGCAGTTCTTC. As protein: CASSGRQGQKQFF.

The gene calls are TRBV7-9 and TRBJ2-7, with a tentative D call TRBD1 (6 bases). This CDR3 has 18 amino acids. In germline, CDR1 is SEHNR, CDR2 FQNEAQ (reference sequence). Trimming pared 4 bases from V and 2 bases from J, leaving 24 bases between. The CDR3 region is CASSSSSGDTINTYEQYF. As DNA, the CDR3 is TGTGCCAGCAGCTCTTCCTCCGGGGACACTATAAACACCTACGAGCAGTACTTC.

CDR3 DNA sequence: TGTGCCAGCAGCCTAGCGCCAAGCTCCTACGAGCAGTACTTC. This translates into CASSLAPSSYEQYF. The chain recombines TRBV3-1 (or the pseudogene TRBV3-2) with TRBJ2-7; a weak D match, TRBD2 (5 bases). CDR3 length: 14 amino acids. Trimming left V 4 bases short and J 0 bases short, with 10 bases between. Germline assignment: CDR1 LGHDT and CDR2 YNNKEL (reference sequence).

V and J are TRBV30 and TRBJ1-5; D gene ambiguous. V dropped 3 bases and J dropped 1 base, with 10 bases sitting between them. The CDR3 spans 14 residues. Per the germline V gene, CDR1 is GTSNPN and CDR2 is SVGIG (reference sequence). CDR3 loop: CAWSGSLSNQPQHF. CDR3 bases: TGTGCCTGGAGCGGGAGTTTGAGCAATCAGCCCCAGCATTTT.

J is TRBJ2-7 and V is TRBV19, with TRBD2 matching over 7 bases. Germline V lookup: CDR1 LNHDA, CDR2 SQIVND (reference sequence). The V and J ends lost 6 bases and 5 bases, in that order; junction bases with no gene match: 13. CDR3 length: 15 amino acids. The CDR3 sequence is CASRGGSGTMNEQYF. The DNA of the CDR3 is TGTGCCAGTAGAGGAGGGTCGGGGACTATGAACGAGCAGTACTTC.

This chain's CDR3 is CASSSTRAGGQETQYF. The CDR3 bases are TGTGCCAGCAGCTCAACCCGGGCGGGGGGCCAAGAGACCCAGTACTTC. The chain combines TRBV11-1 with TRBJ2-5; 8 bases agree with TRBD2. CDR3 size: 16 residues. The J segment lost 1 base and the V segment lost 4 bases, leaving 8 bases of the junction unmatched. In germline, CDR1 is SGHAT, CDR2 FQDESV (reference sequence).